The TCR beta chain described here comes from a study of blood T cell repertoires in COVID-19. Some clones are missing from TCRdb's copy, which holds only in-frame ones; the method was immunoSEQ multiplex PCR. The repertoire consists of about 210,000 clones, with 70% to 90% occurring once and the leading ten covering 3.5% to 4%. Across about 22 US areas, participants ranged in age from about 18 to 100 years. CDR1 is SEHNR and CDR2 is FQNEAQ in the germline V gene (reference sequence). V was clipped by 5 bases and J by 6 bases; unmatched bases: 7. The CDR3 totals 16 residues. A few counts support this clone.

Material: PBMCs or T cells enriched from blood (not recorded which). The rearrangement joins TRBV7-9 to TRBJ2-2, with 12 positions matching TRBD2. The TCR originated in a middle-aged woman with acute COVID-19. CDR3 amino acids: CASSQSSGRAPGELFF. The CDR3 DNA is TGTGCCAGCAGCCAGTCTAGCGGGAGGGCCCCCGGGGAGCTGTTTTTT.